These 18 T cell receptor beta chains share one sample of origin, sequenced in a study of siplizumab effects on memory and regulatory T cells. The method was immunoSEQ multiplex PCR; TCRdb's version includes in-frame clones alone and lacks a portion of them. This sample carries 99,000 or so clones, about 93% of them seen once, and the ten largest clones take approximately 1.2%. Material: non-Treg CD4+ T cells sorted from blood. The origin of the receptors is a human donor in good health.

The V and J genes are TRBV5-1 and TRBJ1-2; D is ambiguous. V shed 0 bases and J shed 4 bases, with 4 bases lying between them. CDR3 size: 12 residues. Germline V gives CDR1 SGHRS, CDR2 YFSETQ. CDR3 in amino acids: CASSLDSYGYTF. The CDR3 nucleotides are TGCGCCAGCAGCTTGGACAGCTATGGCTACACCTTC. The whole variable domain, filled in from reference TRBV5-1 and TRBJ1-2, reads KAGVTQTPRYLIKTRGQQVTLSCSPISGHRSVSWYQQTPGQGLQFLFEYFSETQRNKGNFPGRFSGRQFSNSRSEMNVSTLELGDSALYLCASSLDSYGYTFGSGTRLTVV.

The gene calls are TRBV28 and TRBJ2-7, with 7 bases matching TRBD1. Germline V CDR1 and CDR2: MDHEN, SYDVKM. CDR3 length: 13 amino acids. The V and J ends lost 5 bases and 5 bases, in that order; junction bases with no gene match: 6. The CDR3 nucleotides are TGTGCCAGCAGTCCCAACAGGGGACACGAGCAGTACTTC. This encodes CASSPNRGHEQYF.

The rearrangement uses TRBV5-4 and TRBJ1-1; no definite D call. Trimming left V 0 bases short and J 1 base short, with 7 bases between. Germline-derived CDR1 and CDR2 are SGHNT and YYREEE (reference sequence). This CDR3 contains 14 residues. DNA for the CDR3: TGTGCCAGCAGCTTGGATGTACCGAACACTGAAGCTTTCTTT. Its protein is CASSLDVPNTEAFF.

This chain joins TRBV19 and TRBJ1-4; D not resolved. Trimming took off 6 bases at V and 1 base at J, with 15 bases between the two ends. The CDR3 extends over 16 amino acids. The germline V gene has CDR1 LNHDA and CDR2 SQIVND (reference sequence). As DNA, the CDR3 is TGTGCCAGTAGATCATCGGACCGCCAAACTAATGAAAAACTGTTTTTT. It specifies CASRSSDRQTNEKLFF.

The CDR3 is CASRPPVYNEQFF. The CDR3 nucleotides read TGTGCCAGCAGACCCCCTGTATACAATGAGCAGTTCTTC. This chain joins TRBV28 and TRBJ2-1; D is unclear. The CDR3 has 13 amino acids. Germline CDR1 MDHEN, CDR2 SYDVKM. The ends were cut back, 6 bases at V and 4 bases at J, with 10 bases in the middle.

The CDR3 DNA reads as TGTGCCAGCCGCGGACAGGGGCAACAGCCCCAGCATTTT. Protein sequence: CASRGQGQQPQHF. V and J are TRBV6-5 and TRBJ1-5; 9 bases match TRBD1. With V trimmed by 8 bases and J by 7 bases, 6 bases remained unmatched. The germline CDR1 and CDR2 sequences are MNHEY and SVGAGI. The CDR3 contains 13 residues.

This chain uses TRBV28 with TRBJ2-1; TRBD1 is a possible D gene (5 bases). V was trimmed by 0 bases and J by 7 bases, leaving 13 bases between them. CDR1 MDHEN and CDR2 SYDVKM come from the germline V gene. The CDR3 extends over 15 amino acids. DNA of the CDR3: TGTGCCAGCAGTTTATGGGTCCAGGGCCCGAATGAGCAGTTCTTC. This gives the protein CASSLWVQGPNEQFF.

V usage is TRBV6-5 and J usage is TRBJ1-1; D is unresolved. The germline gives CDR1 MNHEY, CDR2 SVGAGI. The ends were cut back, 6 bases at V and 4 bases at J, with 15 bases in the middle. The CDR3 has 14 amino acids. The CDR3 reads CASRNTFRATEAFF. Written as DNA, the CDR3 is TGTGCCAGCAGGAACACTTTTCGGGCCACTGAAGCTTTCTTT.

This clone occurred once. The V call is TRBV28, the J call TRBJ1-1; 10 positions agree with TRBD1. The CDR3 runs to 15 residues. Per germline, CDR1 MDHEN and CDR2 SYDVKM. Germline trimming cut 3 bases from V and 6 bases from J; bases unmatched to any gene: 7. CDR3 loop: CASSFFSGQGSEAFF. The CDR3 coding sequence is TGTGCCAGCAGTTTTTTTTCGGGACAGGGGTCTGAAGCTTTCTTT.

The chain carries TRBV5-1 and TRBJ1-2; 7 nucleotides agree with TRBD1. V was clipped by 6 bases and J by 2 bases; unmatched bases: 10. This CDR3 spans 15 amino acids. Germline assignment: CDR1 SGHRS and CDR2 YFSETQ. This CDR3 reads CASTPGQPNNYGYTF. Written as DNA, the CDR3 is TGCGCCAGCACCCCGGGACAGCCAAACAACTATGGCTACACCTTC.

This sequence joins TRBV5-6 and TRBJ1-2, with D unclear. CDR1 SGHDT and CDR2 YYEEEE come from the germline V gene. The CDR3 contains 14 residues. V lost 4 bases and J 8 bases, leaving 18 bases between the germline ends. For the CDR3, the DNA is TGTGCCAGCAGCCCGCTACAACGTGCTCAAGGCTACACCTTC. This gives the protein CASSPLQRAQGYTF. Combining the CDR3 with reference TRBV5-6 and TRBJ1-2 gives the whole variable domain DAGVTQSPTHLIKTRGQQVTLRCSPKSGHDTVSWYQQALGQGPQFIFQYYEEEERQRGNFPDRFSGHQFPNYSSELNVNALLLGDSALYLCASSPLQRAQGYTFGSGTRLTVV.

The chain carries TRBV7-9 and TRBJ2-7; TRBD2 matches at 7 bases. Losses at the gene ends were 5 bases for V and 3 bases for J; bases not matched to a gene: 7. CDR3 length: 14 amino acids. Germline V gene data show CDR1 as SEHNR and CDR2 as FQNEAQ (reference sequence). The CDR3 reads CASSPRGGNYEQYF. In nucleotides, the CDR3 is TGTGCCAGCAGCCCGAGGGGAGGGAACTACGAGCAGTACTTC.

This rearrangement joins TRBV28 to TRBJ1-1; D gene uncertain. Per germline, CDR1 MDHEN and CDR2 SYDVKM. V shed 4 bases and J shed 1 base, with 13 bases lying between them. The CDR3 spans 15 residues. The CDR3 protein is CASSSPFGGNTEAFF. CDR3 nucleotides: TGTGCCAGCAGTTCCCCTTTCGGAGGGAACACTGAAGCTTTCTTT.

CDR3 in DNA: TGTGCCACGCAGTTACGGGATCAGCCCCAGCATTTT. Encoded protein: CATQLRDQPQHF. The chain links TRBV28 to TRBJ1-5, with D unresolved. The CDR3 length is 12 residues. V was clipped by 10 bases and J by 5 bases, with 12 bases between them. Germline CDR1 MDHEN, CDR2 SYDVKM.

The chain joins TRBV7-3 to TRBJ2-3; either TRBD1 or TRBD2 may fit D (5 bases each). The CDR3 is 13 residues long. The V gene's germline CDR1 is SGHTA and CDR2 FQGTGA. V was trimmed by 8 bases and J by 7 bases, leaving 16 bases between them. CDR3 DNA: TGTGCCAGCTCGGGGCCCGCAGTCAATACGCAGTATTTT. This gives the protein CASSGPAVNTQYF.

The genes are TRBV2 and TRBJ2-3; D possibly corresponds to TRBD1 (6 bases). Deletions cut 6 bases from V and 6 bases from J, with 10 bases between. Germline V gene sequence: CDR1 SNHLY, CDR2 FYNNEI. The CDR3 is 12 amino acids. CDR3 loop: CASRQQGDTQYF. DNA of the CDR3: TGTGCCAGCAGGCAACAGGGCGATACGCAGTATTTT.

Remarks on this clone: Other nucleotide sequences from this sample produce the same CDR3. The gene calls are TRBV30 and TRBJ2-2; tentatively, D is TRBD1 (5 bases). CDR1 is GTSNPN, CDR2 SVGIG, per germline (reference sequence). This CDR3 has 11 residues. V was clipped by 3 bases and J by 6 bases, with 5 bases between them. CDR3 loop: CAWRGPGELFF. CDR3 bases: TGTGCCTGGAGGGGGCCCGGGGAGCTGTTTTTT.

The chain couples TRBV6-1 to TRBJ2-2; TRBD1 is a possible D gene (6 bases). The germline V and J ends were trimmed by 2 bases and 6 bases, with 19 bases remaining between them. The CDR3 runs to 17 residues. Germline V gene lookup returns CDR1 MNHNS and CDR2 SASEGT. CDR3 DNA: TGTGCCAGCAGTGAAAGGGGGAGAGGGGTCACAGCCGGGGAGCTGTTTTTT. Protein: CASSERGRGVTAGELFF.